These 16 T cell receptor beta chains came from one sample sequenced in a study of monozygotic twins with inflammatory bowel disease. TCRdb re-called the 5' RACE reads and catalogs CDR3 proteins one per entry, DNA excluded. The repertoire table contains some 440,000 distinct CDR3 sequences. Sequenced sample: blood. The receptors here all came from a human donor with ulcerative colitis or Crohn's disease, or a healthy co-twin of an affected twin (not recorded which).

J is TRBJ2-3 and V is TRBV10-3; there is no DNA to check the TCRdb D call of TRBD1. The CDR3 is made up of 15 amino acids. Germline CDR1 and CDR2: ENHRY and SYGVKD. The CDR3 sequence is CAISGSDTSTDTQYF.

This chain joins TRBV13 and TRBJ2-2. CDR1 and CDR2 (germline): PRHDT, FYEKMQ (reference sequence). This CDR3 has 15 residues. CDR3 region: CASSQRLVDTGELFF. The variable domain in full, completed from reference TRBV13 and TRBJ2-2, reads AAGVIQSPRHLIKEKRETATLKCYPIPRHDTVYWYQQGPGQDPQFLISFYEKMQSDKGSIPDRFSAQQFSDYHSELNMSSLELGDSALYFCASSQRLVDTGELFFGEGSRLTVL.

This chain uses TRBV20-1 with TRBJ2-1; the D gene TCRdb calls, TRBD2, cannot be checked with no DNA. This CDR3 has 15 amino acids. Germline loops: CDR1 DFQATT, CDR2 SNEGSKA (reference sequence). This CDR3 reads CSASFVAGGNNEQFF.

J is TRBJ2-7 and V is TRBV9; TCRdb proposes TRBD2, but this gene call is untestable without DNA. The CDR3 length is 14 residues. The V gene's germline CDR1 is SGDLS and CDR2 YYNGEE. The CDR3 loop is CASSPRLVMGEQYF. The full variable domain, with the rest looked up from reference TRBV9 and TRBJ2-7, is DSGVTQTPKHLITATGQRVTLRCSPRSGDLSVYWYQQSLDQGLQFLIQYYNGEERAKGNILERFSAQQFPDLHSELNLSSLELGDSALYFCASSPRLVMGEQYFGPGTRLTVT.

This chain links TRBV30 with TRBJ2-1; the D call of TRBD2 rests on TCRdb alone, since no DNA is present to check it. CDR1 is GTSNPN and CDR2 is SVGIG in the germline V gene (reference sequence). The CDR3 has 15 amino acids. CDR3: CAWSVPSGNFNEQFF.

The chain employs TRBV19 and TRBJ2-2. Germline-derived CDR1 and CDR2 are LNHDA and SQIVND (reference sequence). The CDR3 consists of 13 residues. The CDR3 here is CASSTDLGGKLFF.

The chain couples TRBV5-5 to TRBJ2-3; TCRdb reports TRBD1, a call that lacks DNA to check it against. Germline loops: CDR1 SGHKS, CDR2 YYEKEE (reference sequence). The CDR3 sequence is 15 residues long. The CDR3 loop is CASSRQGSSTDTQYF.

The chain is built from TRBV5-1 and TRBJ1-1; TCRdb proposes TRBD1, but this gene call is untestable without DNA. The length of the CDR3 is 17 residues. Germline CDR1 is SGHRS and CDR2 is YFSETQ. Here the CDR3 reads CASSLAYGTGMDTEAFF.

The V gene is TRBV7-2, the J gene TRBJ2-3; the TCRdb D gene call, TRBD1, has no DNA to confirm it. The germline V gene has CDR1 SGHTA and CDR2 FQGNSA. There are 12 residues in the CDR3. The CDR3 sequence: CASSAGQVPQYF.

The chain carries TRBV12-3 or TRBV12-4 and TRBJ1-6. The CDR3 totals 13 residues. CDR3 sequence: CASSLGASQTLHF.

V gene TRBV12-3 or TRBV12-4 combines with J gene TRBJ1-1. CDR3 size: 14 residues. The chain's CDR3 is CASSLGAGNTEAFF.

This rearrangement joins TRBV6-4 to TRBJ2-2; TCRdb designates TRBD1, a call that cannot be tested without DNA. CDR3 length equals 16 residues. Germline loops: CDR1 MRHNA, CDR2 SNTAGT. CDR3 region: CASSPGGTGVTGELFF.

V gene TRBV6-6 combines with J gene TRBJ2-7; TCRdb proposes TRBD1, but this gene call is untestable without DNA. From germline, CDR1 is MNHNY and CDR2 SVGAGI (reference sequence). This CDR3 has 14 amino acids. The CDR3 is CASGQAAGSYEQYF.

The V and J genes are TRBV7-6 and TRBJ2-1; TCRdb designates TRBD2, a call that cannot be tested without DNA. The CDR3 totals 15 residues. Germline lookup yields CDR1 SGHVS and CDR2 FNYEAQ. The CDR3 region is CASTRTSGAGNEQFF.

The chain joins TRBV7-3 to TRBJ2-7; as DNA is missing, the TRBD1 call by TCRdb cannot be tested. The germline gives CDR1 SGHTA, CDR2 FQGTGA. There are 14 residues in the CDR3. CDR3 region: CASSWGQGVYEQYF.

V and J are TRBV20-1 and TRBJ2-2; without DNA, the TCRdb call of TRBD1 cannot be checked. This CDR3 contains 15 residues. Germline-derived CDR1 and CDR2 are DFQATT and SNEGSKA (reference sequence). The CDR3 loop reads CSARDLGGGTGELFF.